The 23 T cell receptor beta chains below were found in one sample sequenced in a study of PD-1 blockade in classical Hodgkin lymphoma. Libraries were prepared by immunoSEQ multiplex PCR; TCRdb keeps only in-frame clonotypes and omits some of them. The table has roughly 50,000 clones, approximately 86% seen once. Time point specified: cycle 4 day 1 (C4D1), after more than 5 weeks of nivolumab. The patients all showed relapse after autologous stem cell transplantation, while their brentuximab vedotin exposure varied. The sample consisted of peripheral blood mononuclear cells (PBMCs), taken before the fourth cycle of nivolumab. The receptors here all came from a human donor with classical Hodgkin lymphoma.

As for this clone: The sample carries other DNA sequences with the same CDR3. The CDR3 region is CASSPSGNQPQHF. The CDR3 region has the DNA TGTGCCAGCTCACCGTCCGGGAACCAGCCCCAGCATTTT. The chain links TRBV18 to TRBJ1-5; the D is unclear. The ends were cut back, 3 bases at V and 7 bases at J, with 10 bases in the middle. The CDR3 has 13 residues. Germline V CDR1 and CDR2: KGHSH, LQKENI. The full variable domain, with the rest looked up from reference TRBV18 and TRBJ1-5, is NAGVMQNPRHLVRRRGQEARLRCSPMKGHSHVYWYRQLPEEGLKFMVYLQKENIIDESGMPKERFSAEFPKEGPSILRIQQVVRGDSAAYFCASSPSGNQPQHFGDGTRLSIL.

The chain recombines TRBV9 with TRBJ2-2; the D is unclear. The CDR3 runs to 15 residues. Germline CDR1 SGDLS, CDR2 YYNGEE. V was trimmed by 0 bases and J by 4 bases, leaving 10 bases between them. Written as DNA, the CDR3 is TGTGCCAGCAGCGTAGAAGGCGGCAGCACCGGGGAGCTGTTTTTT. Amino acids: CASSVEGGSTGELFF.

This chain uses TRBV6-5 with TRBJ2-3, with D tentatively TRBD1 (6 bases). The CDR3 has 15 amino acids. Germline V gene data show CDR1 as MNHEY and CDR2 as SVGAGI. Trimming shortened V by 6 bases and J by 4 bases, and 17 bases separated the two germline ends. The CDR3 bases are TGTGCCAGCAGGCAACGCCATACAGGGTCAGATACGCAGTATTTT. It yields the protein CASRQRHTGSDTQYF.

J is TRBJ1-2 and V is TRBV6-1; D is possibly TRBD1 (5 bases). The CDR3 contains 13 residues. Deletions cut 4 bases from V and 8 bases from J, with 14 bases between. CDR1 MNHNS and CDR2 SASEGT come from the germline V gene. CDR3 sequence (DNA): TGTGCCAGCAGTGCCAGGGCCGATCTGGGCTACACCTTC. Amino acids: CASSARADLGYTF.

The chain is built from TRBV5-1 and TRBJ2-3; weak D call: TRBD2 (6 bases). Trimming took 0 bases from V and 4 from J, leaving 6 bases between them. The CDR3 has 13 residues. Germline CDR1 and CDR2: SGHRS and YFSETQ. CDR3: CASSLGGADTQYF. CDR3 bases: TGCGCCAGCAGCTTGGGCGGGGCAGATACGCAGTATTTT.

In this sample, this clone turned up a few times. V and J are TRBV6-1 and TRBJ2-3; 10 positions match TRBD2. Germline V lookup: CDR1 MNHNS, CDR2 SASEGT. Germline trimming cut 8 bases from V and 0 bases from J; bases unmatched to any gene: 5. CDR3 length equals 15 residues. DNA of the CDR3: TGTGCCAGCTCAGGGACTAGCGATAGCACAGATACGCAGTATTTT. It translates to CASSGTSDSTDTQYF.

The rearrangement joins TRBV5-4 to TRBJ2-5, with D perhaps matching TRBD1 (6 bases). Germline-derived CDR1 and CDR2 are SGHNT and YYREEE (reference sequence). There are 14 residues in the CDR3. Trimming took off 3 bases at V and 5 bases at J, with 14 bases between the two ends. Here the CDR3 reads CASSSTGMGETQYF. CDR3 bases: TGTGCCAGCAGCTCCACAGGGATGGGGGAGACCCAGTACTTC.

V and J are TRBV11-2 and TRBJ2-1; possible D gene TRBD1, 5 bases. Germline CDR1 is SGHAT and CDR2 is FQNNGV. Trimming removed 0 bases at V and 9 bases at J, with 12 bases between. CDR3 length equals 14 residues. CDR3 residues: CASSLDRGNGEQFF. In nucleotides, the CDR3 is TGTGCCAGCAGCTTAGATAGGGGTAATGGTGAGCAGTTCTTC.

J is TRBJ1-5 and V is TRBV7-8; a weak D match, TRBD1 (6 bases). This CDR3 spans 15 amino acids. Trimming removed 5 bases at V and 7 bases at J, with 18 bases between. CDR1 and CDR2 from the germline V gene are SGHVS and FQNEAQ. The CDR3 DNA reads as TGTGCCAGCAGCCAACTACAGGGAGCGGGGCAGCCCCAGCATTTT. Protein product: CASSQLQGAGQPQHF.

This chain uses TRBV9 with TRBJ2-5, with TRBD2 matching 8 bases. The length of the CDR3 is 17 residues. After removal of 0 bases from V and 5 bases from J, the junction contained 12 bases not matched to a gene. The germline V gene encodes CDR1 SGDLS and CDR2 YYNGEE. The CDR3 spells CASSVGEGAGVRETQYF. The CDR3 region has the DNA TGTGCCAGCAGCGTAGGAGAGGGAGCGGGAGTTAGGGAGACCCAGTACTTC.

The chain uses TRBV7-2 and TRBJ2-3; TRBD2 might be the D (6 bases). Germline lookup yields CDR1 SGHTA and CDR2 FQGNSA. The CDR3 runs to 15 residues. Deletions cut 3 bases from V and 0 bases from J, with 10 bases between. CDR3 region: CASSLGRPSTDTQYF. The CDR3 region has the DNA TGTGCCAGCAGCTTGGGGAGGCCAAGCACAGATACGCAGTATTTT. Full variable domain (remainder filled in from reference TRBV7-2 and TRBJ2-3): GAGVSQSPSNKVTEKGKDVELRCDPISGHTALYWYRQSLGQGLEFLIYFQGNSAPDKSGLPSDRFSAERTGGSVSTLTIQRTQQEDSAVYLCASSLGRPSTDTQYFGPGTRLTVL.

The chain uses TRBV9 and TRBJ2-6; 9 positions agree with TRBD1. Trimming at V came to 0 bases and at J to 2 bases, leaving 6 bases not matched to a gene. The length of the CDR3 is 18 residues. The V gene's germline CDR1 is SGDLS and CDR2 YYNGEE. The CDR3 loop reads CASSVGQGVYAGANVLTF. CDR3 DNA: TGTGCCAGCAGCGTAGGACAGGGGGTTTATGCTGGGGCCAACGTCCTGACTTTC.

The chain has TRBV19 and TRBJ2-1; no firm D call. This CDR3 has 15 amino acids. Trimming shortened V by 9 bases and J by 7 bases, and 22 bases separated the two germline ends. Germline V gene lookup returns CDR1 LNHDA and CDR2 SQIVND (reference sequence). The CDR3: CASQISIGPKNEQFF. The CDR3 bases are TGTGCCAGCCAAATTTCCATTGGCCCCAAGAATGAGCAGTTCTTC.

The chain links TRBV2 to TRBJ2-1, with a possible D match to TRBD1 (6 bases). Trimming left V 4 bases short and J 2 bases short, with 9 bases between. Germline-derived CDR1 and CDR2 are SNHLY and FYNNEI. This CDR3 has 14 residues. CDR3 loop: CASSVTGTYNEQFF. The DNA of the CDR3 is TGTGCCAGCAGTGTAACAGGGACCTACAATGAGCAGTTCTTC.

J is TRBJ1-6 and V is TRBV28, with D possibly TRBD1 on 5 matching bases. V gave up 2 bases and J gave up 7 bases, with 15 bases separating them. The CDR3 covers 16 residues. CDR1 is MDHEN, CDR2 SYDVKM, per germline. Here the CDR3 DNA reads TGTGCCAGCAGTTTACCGGGACTTGGAGGGAATTCACCCCTCCACTTT. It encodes CASSLPGLGGNSPLHF.

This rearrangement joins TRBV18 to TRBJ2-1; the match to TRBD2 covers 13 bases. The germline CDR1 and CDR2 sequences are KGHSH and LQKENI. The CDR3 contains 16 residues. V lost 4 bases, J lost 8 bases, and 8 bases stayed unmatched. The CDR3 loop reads CASSLNGLAGDDEQFF. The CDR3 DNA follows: TGTGCCAGCTCACTAAATGGACTAGCGGGAGACGATGAGCAGTTCTTC.

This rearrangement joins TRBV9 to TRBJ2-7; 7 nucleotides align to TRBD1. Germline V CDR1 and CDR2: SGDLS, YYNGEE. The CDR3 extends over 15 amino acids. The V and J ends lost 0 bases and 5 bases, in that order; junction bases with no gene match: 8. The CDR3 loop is CASSVAPGTANEQYF. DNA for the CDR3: TGTGCCAGCAGCGTAGCGCCCGGGACAGCTAACGAGCAGTACTTC.

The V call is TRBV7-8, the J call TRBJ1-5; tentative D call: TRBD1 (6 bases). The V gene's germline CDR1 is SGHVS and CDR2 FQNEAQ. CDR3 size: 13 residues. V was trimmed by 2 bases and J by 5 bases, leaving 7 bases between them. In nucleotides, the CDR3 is TGTGCCAGCAGCTTACAGGGGTATCAGCCCCAGCATTTT. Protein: CASSLQGYQPQHF. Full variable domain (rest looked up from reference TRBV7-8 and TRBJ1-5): GAGVSQSPRYKVAKRGQDVALRCDPISGHVSLFWYQQALGQGPEFLTYFQNEAQLDKSGLPSDRFFAERPEGSVSTLKIQRTQQEDSAVYLCASSLQGYQPQHFGDGTRLSIL.

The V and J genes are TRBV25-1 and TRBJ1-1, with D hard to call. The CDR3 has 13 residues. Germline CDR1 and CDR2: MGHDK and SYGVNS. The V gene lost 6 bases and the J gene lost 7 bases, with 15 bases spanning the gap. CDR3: CASSLLGGVEAFF. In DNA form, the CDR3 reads TGTGCCAGCAGCCTATTGGGTGGGGTTGAAGCTTTCTTT.

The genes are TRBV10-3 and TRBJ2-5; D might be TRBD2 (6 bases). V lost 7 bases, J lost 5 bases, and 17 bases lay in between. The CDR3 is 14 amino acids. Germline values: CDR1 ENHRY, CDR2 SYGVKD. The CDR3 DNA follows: TGTGCCATCAAACCGGGACTCCCTGGGGAGACCCAGTACTTC. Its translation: CAIKPGLPGETQYF.

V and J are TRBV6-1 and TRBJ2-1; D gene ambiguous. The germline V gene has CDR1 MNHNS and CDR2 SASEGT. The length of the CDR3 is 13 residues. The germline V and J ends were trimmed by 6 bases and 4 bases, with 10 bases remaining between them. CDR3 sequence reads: CASRGLGYNEQFF. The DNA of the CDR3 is TGTGCCAGCAGGGGGTTAGGGTACAATGAGCAGTTCTTC.

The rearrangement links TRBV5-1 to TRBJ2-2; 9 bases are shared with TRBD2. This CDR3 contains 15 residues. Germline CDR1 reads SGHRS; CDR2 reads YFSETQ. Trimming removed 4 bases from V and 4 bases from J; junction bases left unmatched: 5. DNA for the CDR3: TGCGCCAGCAGCCCGCTAGCGGGGCCCACCGGGGAGCTGTTTTTT. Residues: CASSPLAGPTGELFF. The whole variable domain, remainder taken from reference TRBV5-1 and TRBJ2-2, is KAGVTQTPRYLIKTRGQQVTLSCSPISGHRSVSWYQQTPGQGLQFLFEYFSETQRNKGNFPGRFSGRQFSNSRSEMNVSTLELGDSALYLCASSPLAGPTGELFFGEGSRLTVL.

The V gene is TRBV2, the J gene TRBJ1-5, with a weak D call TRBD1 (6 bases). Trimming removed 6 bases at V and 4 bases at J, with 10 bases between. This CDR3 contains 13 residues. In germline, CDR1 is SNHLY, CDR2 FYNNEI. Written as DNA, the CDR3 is TGTGCCAGCAGCCGGGACATAAATCAGCCCCAGCATTTT. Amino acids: CASSRDINQPQHF.